This TCR beta chain is from a study of blood T cell repertoires in COVID-19 (TCRdb year 2020). Some background on the complete study: Samples from collaborators originated in the United States, Italy and Spain and spanned both the acute and convalescent phases of COVID-19. The prospective study material was composed of cDNA or gDNA derived from T cells, B-cell-depleted T cells, or PBMCs. Subjects who had been exposed to COVID-19, were actively infected with it, or had recovered from it provided the deeply sampled blood TCRbeta repertoires that made up the dataset. A freely available public database, intended as a resource for researchers studying the immune response to SARS-CoV-2, is where the repertoires were released. The samples were drawn from the first 160 participants of the ongoing ImmuneRACE study and from 950 to 1,500 subjects provided by 6 global collaborators. A de-identified subject ID, COVID-19 status, age in years and sex were almost always included in the sample metadata. Where available, HLA class I and class II types were taken from metadata supplied by the sample provider and were not determined by assay-based typing.

V was cut back by 2 bases and J by 7 bases, leaving a gap of 5 bases between them. Taken from the germline V gene, the CDR1 and CDR2 loops are KGHSH and LQKENI. The CDR3 contains 12 residues, cysteine and phenylalanine counted. Just CDR3 DNA is preserved here, 36 bases in frame from base 1. TCRbeta CDR3 regions were amplified from genomic DNA by means of the immunoSEQ Assay, a bias-controlled multiplex PCR. In the original analysis: Nucleated cell counts per sample were estimated from amplification of reference gene primers within the assay. Sequence reads were collapsed and filtered to measure the absolute abundance of every unique TCRbeta CDR3 rearrangement. For each sample, productive Simpson clonality was calculated by taking the square root of Simpson's diversity index across productive rearrangements. TCRdb retrieved this table from immuneACCESS and kept in-frame rearrangements only. Not all clones are present; in checked studies, unresolved V genes account for under half, and no reason is known for the remainder. Clone size and the V and J calls come from that table; the DNA yielded D and trimming. Across this sample there are approximately 45,000 clones, with about 87% seen only once. Roughly 1.3% of the sample is taken by the ten largest.

The collaborating institutions used their own protocols to collect whole blood in K2EDTA tubes. For TCRbeta analysis, collaborators shipped samples in one of three forms: frozen whole blood, isolated PBMCs, or DNA extracted from either of those sample types. Study-level results and caveats: The quantity of clinical and demographic metadata differed by source and by participant and was supplied without curation.

As for this clone: Its antigen is not yet known. No quality values exist for individual bases; no much larger clone is one base distant.

The sequence derives from a woman aged 40 to 50 with acute or convalescent COVID-19. The sequence is built from TRBV18 and TRBJ1-4; no D segment can be confidently identified. The sample was peripheral blood. The DNA sequence reads TGTGCCAGCTCACCAGGGAGTGAAAAACTGTTTTTT. It codes for CASSPGSEKLFF.